A single sample gave rise to the 20 T cell receptor beta chains below, sequenced in a study of T cells after posttransplantation cyclophosphamide. Sequenced by immunoSEQ multiplex PCR; TCRdb stores in-frame clones only, minus some. This table has approximately 50,000 clones, 94% appearing once. The sequenced sample consisted of PBMCs. All receptors derive from a young woman in good health and a related stem cell transplant donor.

The rearrangement uses TRBV6-1 and TRBJ1-5; D perhaps matches TRBD1 (5 bases). Deletions cut 6 bases from V and 2 bases from J, with 14 bases between. In germline, CDR1 is MNHNS, CDR2 SASEGT. This CDR3 is 15 amino acids long. The CDR3 spells CASRHRGEGNQPQHF. CDR3 coding DNA: TGTGCCAGCAGGCACCGGGGGGAGGGCAATCAGCCCCAGCATTTT.

The chain carries TRBV21-1 and TRBJ2-7; the DNA was not used to check the table's D call, TRBD1. TRBV21-1 is designated a pseudogene. This CDR3 contains 13 residues. CDR3 sequence: CANTSNTGAEQYF. The CDR3 DNA is TGTGCCAACACTTCAAATACAGGGGCCGAGCAGTACTTC.

The CDR3 bases are TGTGCCAGCAGCCCAAGGGACAGGGGAGCTTTCTTT. Its protein product is CASSPRDRGAFF. V usage is TRBV6-1 and J usage is TRBJ1-1; 10 bases line up with TRBD1. This CDR3 region has 12 residues. V was clipped by 6 bases and J by 10 bases; unmatched bases: 5. The germline gives CDR1 MNHNS, CDR2 SASEGT.

The chain couples TRBV7-9 to TRBJ2-3; possibly TRBD2 for D (6 bases). The germline CDR1 and CDR2 sequences are SEHNR and FQNEAQ (reference sequence). The V end lost 3 bases, the J end lost 3 bases, and 13 bases lay between the germline ends. The CDR3 is 15 amino acids. This CDR3 reads CASSFVTGVTDTQYF. CDR3 sequence (DNA): TGTGCCAGCAGCTTTGTAACGGGGGTGACAGATACGCAGTATTTT.

The CDR3 region is CASSLLTGGALYGYTF. The CDR3 bases are TGTGCCAGCAGTTTATTAACCGGGGGGGCCCTCTATGGCTACACCTTC. The rearrangement uses TRBV27 and TRBJ1-2, with D possibly TRBD1 on 6 matching bases. This CDR3 has 16 residues. Germline CDR1 and CDR2: MNHEY and SMNVEV (reference sequence). V gave up 1 base and J gave up 4 bases, with 16 bases separating them.

The genes are TRBV7-9 and TRBJ2-5; 7 bases match TRBD2. CDR1 and CDR2 from the germline V gene are SEHNR and FQNEAQ (reference sequence). J was trimmed by 2 bases and V by 0 bases; bases with no gene match: 0. The CDR3 extends over 14 amino acids. The CDR3 region is CASSLAGGQETQYF. The CDR3 DNA reads TGTGCCAGCAGCTTAGCGGGGGGGCAAGAGACCCAGTACTTC. Filled out from reference TRBV7-9 and TRBJ2-5, the complete variable domain reads DTGVSQNPRHKITKRGQNVTFRCDPISEHNRLYWYRQTLGQGPEFLTYFQNEAQLEKSRLLSDRFSAERPKGSFSTLEIQRTEQGDSAMYLCASSLAGGQETQYFGPGTRLLVL.

The chain carries TRBV19 and TRBJ1-1; D remains unclear. Between the trimmed V and J ends, which lost 1 base and 0 bases, there was a span of 3 bases. Per germline, CDR1 LNHDA and CDR2 SQIVND (reference sequence). The CDR3 extends over 13 amino acids. CDR3 DNA: TGTGCCAGTAGTATAGCAGTGAACACTGAAGCTTTCTTT. Translating gives CASSIAVNTEAFF. Complete variable domain (other parts from reference TRBV19 and TRBJ1-1): DGGITQSPKYLFRKEGQNVTLSCEQNLNHDAMYWYRQDPGQGLRLIYYSQIVNDFQKGDIAEGYSVSREKKESFPLTVTSAQKNPTAFYLCASSIAVNTEAFFGQGTRLTVV.

The chain links TRBV11-2 to TRBJ2-2; 11 bases agree with TRBD2. V trimming: 1 base; J trimming: 1 base; junction bases outside the gene matches: 8. The germline CDR1 and CDR2 sequences are SGHAT and FQNNGV. This CDR3 is built from 19 residues. Here the CDR3 reads CASSLGRITSGGNTGELFF. CDR3 DNA sequence: TGTGCCAGCAGCTTAGGCCGGATTACTAGCGGGGGGAACACCGGGGAGCTGTTTTTT.

The rearrangement links TRBV28 to TRBJ2-5, with 7 bases lining up with TRBD2. From germline, CDR1 is MDHEN and CDR2 SYDVKM. The CDR3 is 15 residues long. With 3 bases clipped from V and 0 bases from J, the junction kept 4 bases outside the gene matches. The CDR3 sequence is CASSFGGKHQETQYF. CDR3 nucleotide sequence: TGTGCCAGCAGTTTCGGGGGGAAACACCAAGAGACCCAGTACTTC.

This clone was seen a handful of times. V and J are TRBV30 and TRBJ1-4, with 8 bases that match TRBD1. The germline V gene has CDR1 GTSNPN and CDR2 SVGIG (reference sequence). Trimming cost V 4 bases and J 8 bases; bases outside gene matches: 9. This CDR3 is built from 14 residues. The CDR3 nucleotides read TGTGCCTGGACCGCAGGGGGCGCAAGGGAAAAACTGTTTTTT. This translates into CAWTAGGAREKLFF.

The chain couples TRBV5-1 to TRBJ2-5; 7 bases are shared with TRBD2. Germline loops: CDR1 SGHRS, CDR2 YFSETQ. This CDR3 has 13 amino acids. V lost 4 bases, J lost 4 bases, and 4 bases stayed unmatched. The CDR3, as DNA: TGCGCCAGCAGCGCAGGCGGGGGAGAGACCCAGTACTTC. This codes for CASSAGGGETQYF.

The chain employs TRBV15 and TRBJ1-1; D gene unclear. The CDR3 consists of 14 residues. Trimming took 1 base from V and 5 from J, leaving 11 bases between them. Germline assignment: CDR1 LNHNV and CDR2 YYDKDF (reference sequence). In DNA, the CDR3 is TGTGCCACCAGCAGAGGCCGACTCGAAACTGAAGCTTTCTTT. Residues: CATSRGRLETEAFF. The whole variable domain, filled in from reference TRBV15 and TRBJ1-1, reads DAMVIQNPRYQVTQFGKPVTLSCSQTLNHNVMYWYQQKSSQAPKLLFHYYDKDFNNEADTPDNFQSRRPNTSFCFLDIRSPGLGDTAMYLCATSRGRLETEAFFGQGTRLTVV.

The chain links TRBV28 to TRBJ2-1; 8 bases agree with TRBD2. The CDR3 runs 14 residues. The germline V gene has CDR1 MDHEN and CDR2 SYDVKM. V trimming: 8 bases; J trimming: 4 bases; junction bases outside the gene matches: 7. CDR3 residues: CASHHAGGYNEQFF. The CDR3 nucleotides read TGTGCCAGCCACCACGCGGGGGGTTACAATGAGCAGTTCTTC. The variable domain in full, completed from reference TRBV28 and TRBJ2-1, reads DVKVTQSSRYLVKRTGEKVFLECVQDMDHENMFWYRQDPGLGLRLIYFSYDVKMKEKGDIPEGYSVSREKKERFSLILESASTNQTSMYLCASHHAGGYNEQFFGPGTRLTVL.

This chain links TRBV19 with TRBJ2-2; D might be TRBD1 (6 bases). CDR1 is LNHDA and CDR2 is SQIVND in the germline V gene (reference sequence). V was pared by 2 bases and J by 4 bases, with 8 bases between. The CDR3 totals 14 residues. The CDR3 nucleotides are TGTGCCAGTAGTATACAGGGGAGCACCGGGGAGCTGTTTTTT. Its protein is CASSIQGSTGELFF.

The rearrangement links TRBV27 to TRBJ2-7, with 13 bases aligning to TRBD2. The germline gives CDR1 MNHEY, CDR2 SMNVEV (reference sequence). The CDR3 loop spans 15 amino acids. The J segment lost 5 bases and the V segment lost 5 bases, leaving 6 bases of the junction unmatched. CDR3 sequence reads: CASSLTSGGAHEQYF. Written as DNA, the CDR3 is TGTGCCAGCAGTCTAACTAGCGGGGGGGCCCACGAGCAGTACTTC.

The genes are TRBV6-4 and TRBJ2-3; 12 bases are a match to TRBD2. Trimming cost V 6 bases and J 1 base; bases outside gene matches: 2. CDR3 size: 15 residues. CDR1 is MRHNA and CDR2 is SNTAGT in the germline V gene. The CDR3 here is CASSRTSGGTDTQYF. The CDR3 DNA reads TGTGCCAGCAGCCGGACTAGCGGGGGCACAGATACGCAGTATTTT.

This rearrangement joins TRBV18 to TRBJ2-1; 9 positions match TRBD1. The ends lost 3 bases at V and 5 bases at J; junction bases unmatched: 2. Germline CDR1 KGHSH, CDR2 LQKENI. The CDR3 has 14 amino acids. The CDR3 reads CASSPRTGDNEQFF. CDR3 sequence (DNA): TGTGCCAGCTCACCGCGGACAGGGGACAATGAGCAGTTCTTC.

For this clone: This same CDR3 is encoded by further DNA sequences in the sample. The chain employs TRBV7-2 and TRBJ2-5; TRBD2 aligns across 7 bases. V lost 5 bases and J lost 2; bases outside the gene matches: 2. The V gene's germline CDR1 is SGHTA and CDR2 FQGNSA. The CDR3 consists of 13 residues. For the CDR3, the DNA is TGTGCCAGCAGCGGCGGGGGTCAAGAGACCCAGTACTTC. Encoded protein: CASSGGGQETQYF.

The chain uses TRBV6-6 and TRBJ2-3; the D gene is possibly TRBD1 (5 bases). Looked up from germline, CDR1 is MNHNY and CDR2 is SVGAGI (reference sequence). CDR3 length: 12 amino acids. Trimming pared 4 bases from V and 6 bases from J, leaving 8 bases between. The CDR3 DNA reads TGTGCCAGCAGTTCAGGGTGGGATACGCAGTATTTT. Translation gives CASSSGWDTQYF.

The genes are TRBV18 and TRBJ1-5; D gene unclear. CDR1 is KGHSH and CDR2 is LQKENI in the germline V gene. Trimming took 3 bases from V and 0 from J, leaving 6 bases between them. This CDR3 contains 14 residues. The CDR3 DNA is TGTGCCAGCTCACCTCCCGGTAGCAATCAGCCCCAGCATTTT. Its protein is CASSPPGSNQPQHF.